The sequence of this TCR beta chain was determined in a study of T cell repertoires in cytomegalovirus infection. Looking at the study overall: Based on public TCR beta signatures, there were indications of CMV infection and of a matching HLA type.

V gave up 0 bases and J gave up 7 bases; unmatched junction bases: 4. The CDR3 has 13 residues. The germline V gene encodes CDR1 SQVTM and CDR2 ANQGSEA. This clonotype was seen only a few times. Its antigen remains unidentified. Points from the study as a whole: Ex vivo responses were dominated by HLA-C-restricted CMV-specific TCR beta clonotypes.

TCRdb re-analysed the reads in MiXCR, keeping a single row per CDR3 protein. The sample holds more than 400,000 distinct CDR3 sequences, roughly 29% seen once. The chain has TRBV29-1 and TRBJ1-1; 8 nucleotides agree with TRBD1. The sequence came from a human donor in good health (CMV status not recorded). Some clones in this sample may be carry-over from other donors' samples. Sequenced sample: PBMCs. CDR3 amino acids: CSVEDRGRGEAFF. CDR3 nucleotides: TGCAGCGTTGAAGACAGGGGGCGGGGTGAAGCTTTCTTT.